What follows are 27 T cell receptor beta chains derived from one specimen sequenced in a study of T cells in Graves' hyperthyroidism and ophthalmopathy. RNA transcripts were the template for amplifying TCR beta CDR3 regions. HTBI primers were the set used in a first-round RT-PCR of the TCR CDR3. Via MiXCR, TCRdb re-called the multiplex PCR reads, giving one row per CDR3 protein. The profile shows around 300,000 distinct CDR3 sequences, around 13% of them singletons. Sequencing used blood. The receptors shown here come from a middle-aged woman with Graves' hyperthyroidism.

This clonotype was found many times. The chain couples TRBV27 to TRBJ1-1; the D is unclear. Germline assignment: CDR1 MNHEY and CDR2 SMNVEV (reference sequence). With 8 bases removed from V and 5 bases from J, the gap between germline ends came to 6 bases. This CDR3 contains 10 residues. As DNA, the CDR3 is TGTGCCAGCCTAGTTACTGAAGCTTTCTTT. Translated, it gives CASLVTEAFF.

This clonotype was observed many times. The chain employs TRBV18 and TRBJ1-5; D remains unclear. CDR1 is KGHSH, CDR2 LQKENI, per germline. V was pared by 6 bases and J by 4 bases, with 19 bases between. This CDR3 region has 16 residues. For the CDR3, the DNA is TGTGCCAGCTCGCGATATGCCGCACCGGGAAATCAGCCCCAGCATTTT. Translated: CASSRYAAPGNQPQHF.

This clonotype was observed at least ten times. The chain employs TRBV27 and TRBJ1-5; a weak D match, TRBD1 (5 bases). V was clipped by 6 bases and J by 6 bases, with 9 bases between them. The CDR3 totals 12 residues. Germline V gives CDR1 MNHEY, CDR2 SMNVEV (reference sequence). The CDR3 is CASRRTGQPQHF. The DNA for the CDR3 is TGTGCCAGCAGACGTACAGGTCAGCCCCAGCATTTT.

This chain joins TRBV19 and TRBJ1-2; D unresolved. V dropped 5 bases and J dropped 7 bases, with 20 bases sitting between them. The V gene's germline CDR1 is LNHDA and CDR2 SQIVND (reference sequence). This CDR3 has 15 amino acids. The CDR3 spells CASSPGSRPRFGYTF. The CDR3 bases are TGTGCCAGTAGTCCCGGGTCGCGGCCTCGGTTTGGCTACACCTTC.

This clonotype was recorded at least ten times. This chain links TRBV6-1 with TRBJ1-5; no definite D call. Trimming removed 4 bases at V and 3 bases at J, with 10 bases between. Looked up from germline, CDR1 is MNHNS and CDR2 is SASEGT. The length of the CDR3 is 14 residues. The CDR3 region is CASSGLWSNQPQHF. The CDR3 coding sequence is TGTGCCAGCAGTGGCCTATGGTCCAATCAGCCCCAGCATTTT.

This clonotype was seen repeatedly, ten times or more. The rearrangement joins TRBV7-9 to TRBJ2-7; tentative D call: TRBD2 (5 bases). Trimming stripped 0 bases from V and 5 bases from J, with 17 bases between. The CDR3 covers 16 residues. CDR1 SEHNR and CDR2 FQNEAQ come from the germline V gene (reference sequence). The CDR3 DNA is TGTGCCAGCAGCTTAGCGCTGGGAGCAGAAGTCCACGAGCAGTACTTC. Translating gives CASSLALGAEVHEQYF.

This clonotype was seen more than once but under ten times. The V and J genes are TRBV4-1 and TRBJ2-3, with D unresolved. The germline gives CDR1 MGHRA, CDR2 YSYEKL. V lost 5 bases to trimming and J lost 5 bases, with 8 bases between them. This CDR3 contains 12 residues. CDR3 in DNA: TGCGCCAGCAGCTACTCAGAAGATACGCAGTATTTT. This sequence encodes CASSYSEDTQYF.

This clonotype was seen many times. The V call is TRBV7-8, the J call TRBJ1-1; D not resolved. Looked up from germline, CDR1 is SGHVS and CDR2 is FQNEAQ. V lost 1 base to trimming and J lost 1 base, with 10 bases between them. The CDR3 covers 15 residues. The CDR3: CASSLVEHPNTEAFF. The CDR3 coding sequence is TGTGCCAGCAGCTTAGTGGAGCACCCGAACACTGAAGCTTTCTTT.

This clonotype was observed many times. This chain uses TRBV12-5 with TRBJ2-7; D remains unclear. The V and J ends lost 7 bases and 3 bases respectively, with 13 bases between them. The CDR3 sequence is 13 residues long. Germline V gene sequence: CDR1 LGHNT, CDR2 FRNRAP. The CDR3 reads CASDLGLFYEQYF. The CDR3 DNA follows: TGTGCTAGTGACCTTGGGCTTTTCTACGAGCAGTACTTC.

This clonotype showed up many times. The CDR3 loop reads CSARGSLLVTNEQYF. CDR3 DNA: TGCAGTGCTAGAGGTTCATTACTAGTAACCAACGAGCAGTACTTC. This chain connects TRBV20-1 to TRBJ2-7; D possibly corresponds to TRBD2 (5 bases). CDR3 length equals 15 residues. V was clipped by 1 base and J by 5 bases, with 18 bases between them. Per the germline V gene, CDR1 is DFQATT and CDR2 is SNEGSKA (reference sequence).

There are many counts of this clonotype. CDR3: CASSLRDRGGYGYTF. The CDR3 DNA reads TGTGCCAGCAGTCTGCGGGACAGGGGAGGCTATGGCTACACCTTC. The J gene is TRBJ1-2, the V gene TRBV27; 10 bases align to TRBD1. The length of the CDR3 is 15 residues. With V trimmed by 5 bases and J by 4 bases, 7 bases remained unmatched. Germline V gene data show CDR1 as MNHEY and CDR2 as SMNVEV (reference sequence).

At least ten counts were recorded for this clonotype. The CDR3 coding sequence is TGTGCCAGCAGTCTCGGGATTTTCCTAGAAGCTTTCTTT. Amino acid sequence: CASSLGIFLEAFF. This sequence joins TRBV6-2 or TRBV6-3 and TRBJ1-1; D is uncertain. The CDR3 has 13 amino acids. V shed 5 bases and J shed 8 bases, with 15 bases lying between them. Germline V gene lookup returns CDR1 MNHEY and CDR2 SVGEGT.

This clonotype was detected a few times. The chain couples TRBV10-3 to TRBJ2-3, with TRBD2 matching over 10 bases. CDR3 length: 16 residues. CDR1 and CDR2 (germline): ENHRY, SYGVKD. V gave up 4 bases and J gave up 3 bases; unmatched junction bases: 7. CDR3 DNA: TGTGCCATCAGTGGGGCTAGCGGGAGCGGTACAGATACGCAGTATTTT. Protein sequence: CAISGASGSGTDTQYF.

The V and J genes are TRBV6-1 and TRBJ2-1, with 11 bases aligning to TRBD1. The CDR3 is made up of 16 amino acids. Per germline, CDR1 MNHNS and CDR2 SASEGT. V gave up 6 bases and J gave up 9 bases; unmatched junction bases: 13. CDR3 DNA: TGTGCCAGCAGCCCAAGGACGGGACAGGGGGAAACTGAGCAGTTCTTC. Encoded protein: CASSPRTGQGETEQFF.

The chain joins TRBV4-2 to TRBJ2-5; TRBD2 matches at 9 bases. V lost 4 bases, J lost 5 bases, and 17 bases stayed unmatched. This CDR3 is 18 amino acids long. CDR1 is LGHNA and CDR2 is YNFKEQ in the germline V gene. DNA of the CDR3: TGTGCCAGCAGCCCCCCCCCGCGGGCTAGCGGGATTAAGGAGACCCAGTACTTC. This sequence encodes CASSPPPRASGIKETQYF.

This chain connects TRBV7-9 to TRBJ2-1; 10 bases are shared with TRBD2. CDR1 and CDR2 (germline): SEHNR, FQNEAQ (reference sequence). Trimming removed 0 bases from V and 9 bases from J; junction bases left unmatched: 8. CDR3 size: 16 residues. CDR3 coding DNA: TGTGCCAGCAGCTTAGCCCTTGGGGCTAGCGGGAGTGAGCAGTTCTTC. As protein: CASSLALGASGSEQFF. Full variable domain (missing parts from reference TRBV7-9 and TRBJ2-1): DTGVSQNPRHKITKRGQNVTFRCDPISEHNRLYWYRQTLGQGPEFLTYFQNEAQLEKSRLLSDRFSAERPKGSFSTLEIQRTEQGDSAMYLCASSLALGASGSEQFFGPGTRLTVL.

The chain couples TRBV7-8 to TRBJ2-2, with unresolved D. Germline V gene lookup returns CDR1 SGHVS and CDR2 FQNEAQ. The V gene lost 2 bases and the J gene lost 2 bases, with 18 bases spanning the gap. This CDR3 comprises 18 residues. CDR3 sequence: CASSLRAWVSTNTGELFF. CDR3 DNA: TGTGCCAGCAGCTTAAGGGCGTGGGTTTCCACAAACACCGGGGAGCTGTTTTTT.

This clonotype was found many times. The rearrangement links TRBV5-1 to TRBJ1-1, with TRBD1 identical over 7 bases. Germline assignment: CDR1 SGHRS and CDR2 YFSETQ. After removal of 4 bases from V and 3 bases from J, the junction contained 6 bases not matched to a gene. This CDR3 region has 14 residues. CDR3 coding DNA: TGCGCCAGCAGCCAAGACAGGGAGGACACTGAAGCTTTCTTT. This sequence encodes CASSQDREDTEAFF.

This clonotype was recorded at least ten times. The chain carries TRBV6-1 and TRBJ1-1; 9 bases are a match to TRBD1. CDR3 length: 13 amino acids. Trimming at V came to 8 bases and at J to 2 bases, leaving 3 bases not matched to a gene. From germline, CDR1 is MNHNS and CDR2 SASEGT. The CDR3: CASGDRANTEAFF. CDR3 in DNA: TGTGCCAGCGGGGACAGGGCCAACACTGAAGCTTTCTTT.

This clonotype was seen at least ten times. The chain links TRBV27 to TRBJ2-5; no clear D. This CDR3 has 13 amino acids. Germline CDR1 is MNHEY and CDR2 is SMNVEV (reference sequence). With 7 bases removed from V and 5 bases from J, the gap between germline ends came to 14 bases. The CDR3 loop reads CASKPWRLETQYF. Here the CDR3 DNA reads TGTGCCAGCAAACCATGGAGACTGGAGACCCAGTACTTC.

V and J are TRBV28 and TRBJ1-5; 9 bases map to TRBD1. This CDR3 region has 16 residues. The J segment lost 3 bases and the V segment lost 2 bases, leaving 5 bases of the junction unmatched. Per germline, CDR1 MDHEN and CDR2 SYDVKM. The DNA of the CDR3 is TGTGCCAGCAGTTTAACCGGGACAGGGACCAATCAGCCCCAGCATTTT. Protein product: CASSLTGTGTNQPQHF.

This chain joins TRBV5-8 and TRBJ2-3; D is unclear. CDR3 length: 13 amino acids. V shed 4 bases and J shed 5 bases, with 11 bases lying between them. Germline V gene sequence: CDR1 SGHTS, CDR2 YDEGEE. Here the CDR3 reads CASSRVRVDTQYF. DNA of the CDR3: TGTGCCAGCAGCCGAGTGCGTGTAGATACGCAGTATTTT.

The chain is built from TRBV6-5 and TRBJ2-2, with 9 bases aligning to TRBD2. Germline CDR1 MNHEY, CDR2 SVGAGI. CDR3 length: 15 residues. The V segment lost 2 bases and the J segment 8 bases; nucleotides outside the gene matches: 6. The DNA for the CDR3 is TGTGCCAGCAGTTACATTAGCGGGAGAAGTGGGGAGCTGTTTTTT. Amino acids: CASSYISGRSGELFF.

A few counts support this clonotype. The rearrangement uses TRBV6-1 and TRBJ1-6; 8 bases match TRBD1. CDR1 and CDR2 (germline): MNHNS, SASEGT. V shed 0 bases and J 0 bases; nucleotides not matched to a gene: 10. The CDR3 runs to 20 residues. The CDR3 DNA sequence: TGTGCCAGCAGTGAAGCCCGGGACAGGTTTACTCGCTCCTATAATTCACCCCTCCACTTT. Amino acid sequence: CASSEARDRFTRSYNSPLHF.

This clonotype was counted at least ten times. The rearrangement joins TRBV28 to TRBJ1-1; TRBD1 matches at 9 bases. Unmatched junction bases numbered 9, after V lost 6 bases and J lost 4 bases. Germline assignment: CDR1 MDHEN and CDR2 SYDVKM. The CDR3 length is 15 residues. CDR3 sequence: CASSLPGQGFTEAFF. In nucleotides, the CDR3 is TGTGCCAGCAGCCTTCCCGGACAGGGGTTCACTGAAGCTTTCTTT.

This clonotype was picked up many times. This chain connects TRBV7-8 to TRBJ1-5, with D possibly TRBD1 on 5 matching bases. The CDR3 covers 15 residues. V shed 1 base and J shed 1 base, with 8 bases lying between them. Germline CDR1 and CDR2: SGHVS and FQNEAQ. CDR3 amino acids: CASSLVDRSNQPQHF. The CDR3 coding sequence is TGTGCCAGCAGCTTAGTTGACAGAAGCAATCAGCCCCAGCATTTT.

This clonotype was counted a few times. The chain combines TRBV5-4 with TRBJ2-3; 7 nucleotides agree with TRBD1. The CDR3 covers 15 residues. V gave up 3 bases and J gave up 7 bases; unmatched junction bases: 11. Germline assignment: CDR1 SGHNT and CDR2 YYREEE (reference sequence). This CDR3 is CASSSLQTGLNTQYF. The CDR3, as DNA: TGTGCCAGCAGCTCTCTTCAGACAGGGTTGAATACGCAGTATTTT. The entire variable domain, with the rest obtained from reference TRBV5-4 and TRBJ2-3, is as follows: ETGVTQSPTHLIKTRGQQVTLRCSSQSGHNTVSWYQQALGQGPQFIFQYYREEENGRGNFPPRFSGLQFPNYSSELNVNALELDDSALYLCASSSLQTGLNTQYFGPGTRLTVL.